This note documents a single T cell receptor beta chain sequence. The data are from a study of blood T cells in healthy people across ages. Trimming cost V 2 bases and J 13 bases; bases outside gene matches: 19. Germline V CDR1 and CDR2: LGHNA, YSLEER. CDR3 length: 17 amino acids. The authors ran a second PCR of 7 to 11 cycles using a sample-barcoded 5' primer and a J-beta primer mix. All cDNA molecules were each tagged by a template-switch adaptor with 12 random nucleotides. TCRdb analysed the 5' RACE reads with MiXCR anew, one entry per CDR3 protein. In the table there are about 1.5 million distinct CDR3 sequences, less than 45% of which are singletons.

The specimen was blood. The receptor comes from a woman in her late teens or twenties in good health. The chain recombines TRBV4-3 with TRBJ2-1, with 8 bases fitting TRBD2. The DNA of the CDR3 is TGCGCCAGCAGCCAATTTATGCAGGCTAGCGGGTCAGAGACCCAGTTCTTC. Amino acid sequence: CASSQFMQASGSETQFF.